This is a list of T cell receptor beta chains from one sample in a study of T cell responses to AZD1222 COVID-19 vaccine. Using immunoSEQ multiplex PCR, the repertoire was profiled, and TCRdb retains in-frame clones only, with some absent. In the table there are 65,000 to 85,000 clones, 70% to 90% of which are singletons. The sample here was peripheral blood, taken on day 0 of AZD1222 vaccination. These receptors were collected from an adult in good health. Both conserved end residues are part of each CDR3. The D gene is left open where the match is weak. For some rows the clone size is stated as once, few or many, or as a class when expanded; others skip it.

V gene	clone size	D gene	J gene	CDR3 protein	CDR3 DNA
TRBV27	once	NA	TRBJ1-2	CASSLLSADNYGYTF	TGTGCCAGCAGTTTACTCAGCGCGGATAACTATGGCTACACCTTC
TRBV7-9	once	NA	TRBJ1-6	CASSLEGRESPLHF	TGTGCCAGCAGCTTAGAGGGGAGGGAGTCACCCCTCCACTTT
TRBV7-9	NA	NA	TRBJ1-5	CASSYGGRQPQHF	TGTGCCAGCAGCTATGGGGGCCGACAGCCCCAGCATTTT
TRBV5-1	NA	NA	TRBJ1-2	CASRRGSRDYGYTF	TGCGCCAGCAGGAGGGGATCTCGGGACTATGGCTACACCTTC
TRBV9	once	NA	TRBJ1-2	CASSDGHYYGYTF	TGTGCCAGCAGCGATGGACATTACTATGGCTACACCTTC
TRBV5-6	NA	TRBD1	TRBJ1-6	CASSPTRRQGRGSPLHF	TGTGCCAGCAGCCCCACCAGACGACAGGGTAGGGGTTCACCCCTCCACTTT
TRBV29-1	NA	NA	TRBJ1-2	CSVDGPGYGYTF	TGCAGCGTTGACGGCCCGGGGTATGGCTACACCTTC
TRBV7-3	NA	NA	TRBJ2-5	CASSLIATPETQYF	TGTGCCAGCAGCTTAATCGCAACCCCAGAGACCCAGTACTTC
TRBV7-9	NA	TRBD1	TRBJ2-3	CASSPFIGQGRTDTQYF	TGTGCCAGCAGCCCATTTATCGGACAGGGTCGCACAGATACGCAGTATTTT
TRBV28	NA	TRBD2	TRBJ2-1	CASRLSGASYNEQFF	TGTGCCAGCAGACTTAGCGGGGCCTCCTACAATGAGCAGTTCTTC
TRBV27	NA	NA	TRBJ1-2	CASSLRGFYGYTF	TGTGCCAGCAGTTTAAGGGGCTTCTATGGCTACACCTTC
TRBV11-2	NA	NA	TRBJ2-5	CASSLGGRQTQYF	TGTGCCAGCAGCTTAGGGGGGCGACAGACCCAGTACTTC
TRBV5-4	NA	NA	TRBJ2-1	CASSLIGNEQFF	TGTGCCAGCAGCTTAATAGGCAATGAGCAGTTCTTC
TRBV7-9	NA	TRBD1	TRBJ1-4	CASGDREGEKLFF	TGTGCCAGCGGGGACAGGGAGGGCGAAAAACTGTTTTTT
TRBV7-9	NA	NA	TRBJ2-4	CASSLFDIQYF	TGTGCCAGCAGCTTATTTGACATTCAGTACTTC
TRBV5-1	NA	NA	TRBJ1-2	CASSLGSDYWEGYTF	TGCGCCAGCAGCTTGGGCAGCGACTATTGGGAGGGCTACACCTTC
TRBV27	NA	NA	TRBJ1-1	CASRSLARNTEAFF	TGTGCCAGCCGTTCCCTCGCGCGGAACACTGAAGCTTTCTTT
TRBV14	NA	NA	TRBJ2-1	CASSQLADYNEQFF	TGTGCCAGCAGCCAGCTAGCCGATTACAATGAGCAGTTCTTC
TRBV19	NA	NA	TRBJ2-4	CASSMRVQGAKNIQYF	TGTGCCAGTAGTATGAGGGTTCAGGGAGCCAAAAACATTCAGTACTTC
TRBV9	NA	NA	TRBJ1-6	CASSRDALNSPLHF	TGTGCCAGCAGTCGGGACGCGTTGAATTCACCCCTCCACTTT
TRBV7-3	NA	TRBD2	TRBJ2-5	CASSSAGGATETQYF	TGTGCCAGCAGCTCGGCGGGGGGCGCGACGGAGACCCAGTACTTC
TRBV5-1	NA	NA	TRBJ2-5	CASSNGQRETQYF	TGCGCCAGCAGTAATGGACAGCGCGAGACCCAGTACTTC
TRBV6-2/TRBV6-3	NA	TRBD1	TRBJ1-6	CASSYGQGPYNSPLHF	TGTGCCAGCAGTTATGGACAGGGGCCTTATAATTCACCCCTCCACTTT
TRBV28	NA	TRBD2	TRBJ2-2	CASSPGLAGGQNTGELFF	TGTGCCAGCAGTCCCGGACTAGCGGGGGGTCAGAACACCGGGGAGCTGTTTTTT
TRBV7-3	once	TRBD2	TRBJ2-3	CASSLAGEIDTQYF	TGTGCCAGCAGCTTAGCGGGAGAAATAGATACGCAGTATTTT
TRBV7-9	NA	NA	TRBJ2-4	CASSLGVRNIQYF	TGTGCCAGCAGCTTGGGGGTTAGAAACATTCAGTACTTC